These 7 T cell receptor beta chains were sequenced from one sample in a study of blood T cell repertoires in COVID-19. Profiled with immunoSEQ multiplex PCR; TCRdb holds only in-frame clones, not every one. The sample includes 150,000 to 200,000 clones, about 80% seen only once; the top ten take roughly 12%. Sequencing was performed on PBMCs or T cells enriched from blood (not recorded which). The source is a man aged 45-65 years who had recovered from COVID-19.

CDR3 sequence: CASRLPGGGNEKLFF. The CDR3 nucleotides are TGCGCCAGCAGGCTGCCCGGCGGGGGGAATGAAAAACTGTTTTTT. V usage is TRBV4-1 and J usage is TRBJ1-4; D is perhaps TRBD1 (5 bases). V lost 6 bases and J 5 bases, leaving 16 bases between the germline ends. The CDR3 covers 15 residues. CDR1 is MGHRA, CDR2 YSYEKL, per germline.

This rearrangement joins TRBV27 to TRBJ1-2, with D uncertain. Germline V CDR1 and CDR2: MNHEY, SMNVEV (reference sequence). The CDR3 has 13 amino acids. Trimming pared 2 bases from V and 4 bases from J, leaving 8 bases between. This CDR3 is CASSLLGSYGYTF. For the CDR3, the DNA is TGTGCCAGCAGTTTACTGGGCTCCTATGGCTACACCTTC.

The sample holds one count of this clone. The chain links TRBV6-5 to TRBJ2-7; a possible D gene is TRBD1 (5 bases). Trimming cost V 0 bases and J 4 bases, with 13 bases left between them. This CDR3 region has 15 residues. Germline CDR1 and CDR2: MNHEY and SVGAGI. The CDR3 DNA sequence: TGTGCCAGCAGTTACTCATTAGGGGCGGCGTACGAGCAGTACTTC. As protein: CASSYSLGAAYEQYF.

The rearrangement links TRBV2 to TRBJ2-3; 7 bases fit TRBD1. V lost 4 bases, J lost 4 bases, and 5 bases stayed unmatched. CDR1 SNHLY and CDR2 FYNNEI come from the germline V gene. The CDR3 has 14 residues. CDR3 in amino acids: CASSATGSPDTQYF. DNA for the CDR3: TGTGCCAGCAGTGCGACAGGGTCTCCAGATACGCAGTATTTT.

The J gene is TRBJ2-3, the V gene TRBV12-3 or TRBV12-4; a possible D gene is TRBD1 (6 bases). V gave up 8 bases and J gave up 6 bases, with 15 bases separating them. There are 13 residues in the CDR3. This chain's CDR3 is CASGPTGVDTQYF. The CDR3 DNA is TGTGCCAGCGGCCCGACAGGAGTTGATACGCAGTATTTT.

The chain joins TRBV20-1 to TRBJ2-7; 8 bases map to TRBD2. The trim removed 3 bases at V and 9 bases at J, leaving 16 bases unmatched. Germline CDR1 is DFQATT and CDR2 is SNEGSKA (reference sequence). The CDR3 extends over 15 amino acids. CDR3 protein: CSASDLGGGWVRQYF. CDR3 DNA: TGCAGTGCTAGTGACCTTGGCGGGGGGTGGGTTAGGCAGTACTTC.

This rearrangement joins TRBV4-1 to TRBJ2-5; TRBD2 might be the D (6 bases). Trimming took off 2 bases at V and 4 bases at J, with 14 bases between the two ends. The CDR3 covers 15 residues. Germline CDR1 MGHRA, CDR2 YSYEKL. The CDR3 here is CASSQRGDGGETQYF. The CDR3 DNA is TGCGCCAGCAGCCAACGAGGGGACGGGGGAGAGACCCAGTACTTC.